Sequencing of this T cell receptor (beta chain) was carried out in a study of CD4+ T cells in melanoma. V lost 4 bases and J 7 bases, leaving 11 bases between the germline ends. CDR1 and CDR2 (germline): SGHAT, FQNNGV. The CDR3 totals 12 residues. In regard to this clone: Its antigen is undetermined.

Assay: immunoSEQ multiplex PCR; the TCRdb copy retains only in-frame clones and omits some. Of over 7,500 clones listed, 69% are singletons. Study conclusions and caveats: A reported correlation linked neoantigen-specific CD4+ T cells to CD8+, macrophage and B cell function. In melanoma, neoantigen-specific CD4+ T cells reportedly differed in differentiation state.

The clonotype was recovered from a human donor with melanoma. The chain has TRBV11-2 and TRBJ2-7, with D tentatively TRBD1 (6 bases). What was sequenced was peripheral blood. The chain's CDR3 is CASSSPTGEQYF. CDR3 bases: TGTGCCAGCAGCTCCCCAACAGGGGAGCAGTACTTC.